This T cell receptor beta chain stems from a study of blood T cells in healthy people across ages. For the study at large: For every two T cells, template switching captured about one barcoded beta molecule. Study-wide findings and caveats: More naive CD4+ cells and higher diversity were found in long-lived than in aged donors.

Primers used in a second PCR of roughly 6 to 11 cycles were a sample-barcoded 5' primer and a J-beta primer mix. Researchers report that a template-switch adaptor with 12 random nucleotides tagged each cDNA molecule. Each CDR3 protein is one row after TCRdb ran MiXCR on the 5' RACE reads. The sample lists under 1,000,000 distinct CDR3 sequences, 35% to 60% occurring once. Extracted total RNA amounted to at least 6 micrograms for each sample. The CDR3 runs 16 residues. After removal of 2 bases from V and 3 bases from J, the junction contained 7 bases not matched to a gene. Germline V lookup: CDR1 MNHEY, CDR2 SVGAGI. This clonotype was detected only a few times. Its antigen is currently unknown.

V gene TRBV6-5 combines with J gene TRBJ2-7, with TRBD1 matching over 10 bases. Sequencing input: blood. The source of this sequence is a man at least 80 years old in good health. The CDR3 sequence: CASSYQGQGPDYEQYF. CDR3 nucleotide sequence: TGTGCCAGCAGTTACCAGGGACAGGGGCCGGACTACGAGCAGTACTTC.